One sample yielded the 21 T cell receptor beta chains listed below, sequenced in a study of shared clonotypes between healthy human individuals. Sequenced by immunoSEQ multiplex PCR; TCRdb stores in-frame clones only, minus some. The data contain some 450,000 clones, roughly three quarters of them singletons. The specimen sequenced was PBMCs. These receptors all stem from a middle-aged woman in good health. Some clones in this sample may be carry-over from other donors' samples.

CDR3 residues: CASSLAGQGSYEQYF. CDR3 bases: TGTGCCAGCAGCTTAGCGGGACAGGGGTCCTACGAGCAGTACTTC. The chain links TRBV7-2 to TRBJ2-7, with TRBD1 matching 10 bases. The CDR3 has 15 residues. V was clipped by 0 bases and J by 1 base; unmatched bases: 0. CDR1 SGHTA and CDR2 FQGNSA come from the germline V gene.

With regard to this clone: Only one base separates this from a far larger clonotype, so it likely reflects a read error. Within the sample, other DNA sequences also encode this same CDR3. This rearrangement joins TRBV30 to TRBJ1-1; a weak D match, TRBD1 (6 bases). CDR1 and CDR2 (germline): GTSNPN, SVGIG (reference sequence). CDR3 length equals 11 residues. CDR3: CAWTRGGMAFF. In DNA, the CDR3 is TGTGCCTGGACAAGGGGGGGAATGGCTTTCTTC.

The rearrangement links TRBV19 to TRBJ2-6; 9 positions match TRBD1. Germline V gives CDR1 LNHDA, CDR2 SQIVND (reference sequence). J lost 4 bases, V lost 4 bases, and 11 bases had no gene match. This CDR3 contains 18 residues. The CDR3 coding sequence is TGTGCCAGTAGTACAGAATGGTGGACAGGGGAAGGGGCCAACGTCCTGACTTTC. Protein sequence: CASSTEWWTGEGANVLTF.

The rearrangement joins TRBV6-5 to TRBJ2-2, with a weak D call TRBD2 (7 bases). CDR1 and CDR2 (germline): MNHEY, SVGAGI. There are 14 residues in the CDR3. The germline V and J ends were trimmed by 6 bases and 6 bases, with 14 bases remaining between them. The CDR3 nucleotides are TGTGCCAGCAGCCCCGTAGGGGGGGCCGGGGAGCTGTTTTTT. Protein: CASSPVGGAGELFF.

The DNA for the CDR3 is TGTGCCAGCAGCGGGGGAGGCGGGCGATACAATGAGCAGTTCTTC. This gives the protein CASSGGGGRYNEQFF. The chain links TRBV9 to TRBJ2-1; tentatively, D is TRBD2 (6 bases). Germline V CDR1 and CDR2: SGDLS, YYNGEE. V was trimmed by 3 bases and J by 4 bases, leaving 14 bases between them. This CDR3 is built from 15 residues. Full variable domain (outside the CDR3, taken from reference TRBV9 and TRBJ2-1): DSGVTQTPKHLITATGQRVTLRCSPRSGDLSVYWYQQSLDQGLQFLIQYYNGEERAKGNILERFSAQQFPDLHSELNLSSLELGDSALYFCASSGGGGRYNEQFFGPGTRLTVL.

The chain employs TRBV10-3 and TRBJ1-5, with 7 positions matching TRBD1. The trim removed 6 bases at V and 0 bases at J, leaving 5 bases unmatched. The germline V gene encodes CDR1 ENHRY and CDR2 SYGVKD. This CDR3 region has 15 residues. The CDR3 spells CAISARQGSNQPQHF. As DNA, the CDR3 is TGTGCCATCAGCGCTAGACAGGGTAGCAATCAGCCCCAGCATTTT.

The V call is TRBV27, the J call TRBJ1-2; tentatively, D is TRBD1 (6 bases). The CDR3 is 15 amino acids. The germline CDR1 and CDR2 sequences are MNHEY and SMNVEV (reference sequence). The V end lost 6 bases, the J end lost 7 bases, and 21 bases lay between the germline ends. The CDR3 DNA follows: TGTGCCAGCAGGGGAGCAGGGGTTCAGCTAGGTGGCTACACCTTC. Protein: CASRGAGVQLGGYTF.

Details on this clone: A far larger clone differs by one base, so this is likely a read error. V is TRBV7-9 and J is TRBJ2-7; possibly TRBD2 for D (5 bases). The CDR3 covers 13 residues. Germline V gene sequence: CDR1 SEHNR, CDR2 FQNEAQ (reference sequence). In DNA, the CDR3 is TGTGCCAGCGGCTTAGAACTAGGCTACGAGCAGTACTTC. Translated, it gives CASGLELGYEQYF. Full variable domain (outside the CDR3, taken from reference TRBV7-9 and TRBJ2-7): DTGVSQNPRHKITKRGQNVTFRCDPISEHNRLYWYRQTLGQGPEFLTYFQNEAQLEKSRLLSDRFSAERPKGSFSTLEIQRTEQGDSAMYLCASGLELGYEQYFGPGTRLTVT.

The chain couples TRBV5-1 to TRBJ2-7, with a possible D match to TRBD2 (5 bases). V lost 0 bases and J lost 6, with 19 bases in between. The CDR3 sequence is 16 residues long. CDR1 is SGHRS and CDR2 is YFSETQ in the germline V gene. Written as DNA, the CDR3 is TGCGCCAGCAGCTTGGCGCTCGGGGAGTGGGATGGCGAGCAGTACTTC. It yields the protein CASSLALGEWDGEQYF. Full variable domain (missing parts from reference TRBV5-1 and TRBJ2-7): KAGVTQTPRYLIKTRGQQVTLSCSPISGHRSVSWYQQTPGQGLQFLFEYFSETQRNKGNFPGRFSGRQFSNSRSEMNVSTLELGDSALYLCASSLALGEWDGEQYFGPGTRLTVT.

The chain employs TRBV5-6 and TRBJ1-2, with D perhaps matching TRBD1 (5 bases). Germline V gene sequence: CDR1 SGHDT, CDR2 YYEEEE. This CDR3 is 18 amino acids long. The V gene lost 4 bases and the J gene lost 5 bases, with 27 bases spanning the gap. The CDR3 sequence: CASSPTRGGPLGVYGYTF. The CDR3 DNA is TGTGCCAGCAGCCCGACCCGCGGAGGTCCCTTAGGGGTATATGGCTACACCTTC. Looking up the rest from reference TRBV5-6 and TRBJ1-2 gives the full variable domain: DAGVTQSPTHLIKTRGQQVTLRCSPKSGHDTVSWYQQALGQGPQFIFQYYEEEERQRGNFPDRFSGHQFPNYSSELNVNALLLGDSALYLCASSPTRGGPLGVYGYTFGSGTRLTVV.

Comment on this clone: A much more abundant neighbour one base away suggests this may be a read error. The chain recombines TRBV30 with TRBJ2-3; D unresolved. The J call is in doubt because the DNA end fits TRBJ1-5 better. The CDR3 spans 13 residues. Per the germline V gene, CDR1 is GTSNPN and CDR2 is SVGIG (reference sequence). This CDR3 reads CAWRSVQSATQHF. CDR3 nucleotide sequence: TGTGCCTGGAGGTCGGTTCAATCGGCTACGCAGCATTTT.

V and J are TRBV5-1 and TRBJ2-7; D may be TRBD2 (6 bases). CDR3 size: 16 residues. V was trimmed by 1 base and J by 0 bases, leaving 14 bases between them. Germline CDR1 is SGHRS and CDR2 is YFSETQ. CDR3 DNA: TGCGCCAGCAGCTTGACAGTCGGGGGAAGCTCCTACGAGCAGTACTTC. Its protein is CASSLTVGGSSYEQYF.

As concerns this clone: It differs at one base from a far larger clone, so likely a read error. Other DNA sequences in the sample encode the same CDR3. This chain links TRBV6-4 with TRBJ2-2; D possibly corresponds to TRBD2 (6 bases). Germline V lookup: CDR1 MRHNA, CDR2 SNTAGT. The CDR3 spans 16 residues. V was pared by 7 bases and J by 4 bases, with 19 bases between. The CDR3 sequence: CASNQEAGAGTGELFF. CDR3 DNA sequence: TGTGCCAGCAACCAAGAGGCAGGAGCGGGCACCGGGGAGCTGTTTTTT.

This chain uses TRBV5-1 with TRBJ2-7; no clear D gene. Per germline, CDR1 SGHRS and CDR2 YFSETQ. CDR3 length: 11 amino acids. With 2 bases removed from V and 6 bases from J, the gap between germline ends came to 6 bases. The CDR3 here is CASSFKTEQYF. Written as DNA, the CDR3 is TGCGCCAGCAGCTTTAAGACCGAGCAGTACTTC.

The V call is TRBV11-2, the J call TRBJ2-1; 12 bases map to TRBD2. Unmatched junction bases numbered 5, after V lost 5 bases and J lost 3 bases. This CDR3 spans 16 amino acids. Germline lookup yields CDR1 SGHAT and CDR2 FQNNGV. The CDR3 DNA is TGTGCCAGCAGCCTCTCGACTAGCGGGAGCTACAATGAGCAGTTCTTC. Its translation: CASSLSTSGSYNEQFF.

The count of this clone is one. V usage is TRBV28 and J usage is TRBJ2-4; 11 bases map to TRBD2. From germline, CDR1 is MDHEN and CDR2 SYDVKM. CDR3 length: 16 residues. V gave up 7 bases and J gave up 2 bases; unmatched junction bases: 7. CDR3 in DNA: TGTGCCAGCACCCTAGCGGGAGGTACGCCCAAAAACATTCAGTACTTC. Its protein is CASTLAGGTPKNIQYF.

About this clone itself: One end of the junction varies from germline; a read error may be responsible. Distinct nucleotide sequences in the sample also encode this CDR3. The rearrangement joins TRBV29-1 to TRBJ1-1; TRBD1 agrees at 9 bases. CDR1 and CDR2 (germline): SQVTM, ANQGSEA. The CDR3 consists of 13 residues. CDR3 loop: CSVVDRGDTEAFF. In DNA, the CDR3 is TGCAGCGTTGTGGACAGGGGAGACACTGAAGCCTTCTTT.

The chain couples TRBV18 to TRBJ2-7; D is possibly TRBD2 (5 bases). Germline V gene lookup returns CDR1 KGHSH and CDR2 LQKENI. V lost 2 bases, J lost 1 base, and 15 bases lay in between. The length of the CDR3 is 16 residues. The CDR3 reads CASSPVLLAASYEQYF. The CDR3 bases are TGTGCCAGCTCACCAGTCCTGCTAGCTGCATCCTACGAGCAGTACTTC.

This chain joins TRBV7-2 and TRBJ2-1; 7 positions match TRBD2. V dropped 6 bases and J dropped 7; count of bases not matched to a gene: 6. The CDR3 loop spans 13 amino acids. CDR1 is SGHTA and CDR2 is FQGNSA in the germline V gene. CDR3 in amino acids: CASRGLGTNEQFF. The CDR3 nucleotides are TGTGCCAGCAGAGGACTAGGGACTAATGAGCAGTTCTTC.

Regarding this clone: A far larger clone is off by one base, so a read error is likely. This chain joins TRBV28 and TRBJ2-7; D may match TRBD1 or TRBD2 (5 bases each). CDR3 size: 16 residues. The V gene's germline CDR1 is MDHEN and CDR2 SYDVKM. The CDR3 nucleotides are TGTGCCAGCAGTTCCAGGGACCCTCCCTCTGAGTTCGAGCAGCACTTC. It translates to CASSSRDPPSEFEQHF.

Only a few counts were recorded for this clone. The genes are TRBV19 and TRBJ1-4; TRBD1 matches 8 bases. Per germline, CDR1 LNHDA and CDR2 SQIVND (reference sequence). Trimming took 3 bases from V and 8 from J; bases not matched to a gene: 5. There are 14 residues in the CDR3. The CDR3: CASSIRTGYEKLFF. CDR3 bases: TGTGCCAGTAGTATTCGGACAGGGTACGAAAAACTGTTTTTT.